This TCR beta chain derives from a study of blood T cell repertoires in COVID-19. Background on the study: Donors in the United States, Italy and Spain gave samples during acute or convalescent COVID-19. PBMCs, B-cell-depleted T cells, or T cells were the source of the cDNA or gDNA that made up the material.

Germline loops: CDR1 SGHTA, CDR2 FQGNSA. The length of the CDR3 is 16 residues. V lost 1 base, J lost 2 bases, and 9 bases lay in between. This clone was detected only once. In the source study's methods: Estimated nucleated cell counts came from reference gene primer amplification. Assay used: immunoSEQ multiplex PCR; TCRdb lists only in-frame clones, some missing. V, J and clone size derive from that table, while D and trimming were established from the DNA sequence. The sample records 200,000 to 250,000 clones, roughly 80% being singletons. The V gene is TRBV7-2, the J gene TRBJ1-6; unclear D gene. This clonotype originated in a woman over 75 with acute or convalescent COVID-19. The sequencing input was peripheral blood. CDR3 bases: TGTGCCAGCAGCTTAGACATAAACCCCTATAATTCACCCCTCCACTTT. Residues: CASSLDINPYNSPLHF.